Below are 27 T cell receptor beta chains sequenced from a single sample in a study of early T cells in non-severe SARS-CoV-2 infection. One entry per CDR3 protein results from TCRdb running MiXCR on the 5' RACE reads. The repertoire consists of 35,000 to 45,000 distinct CDR3 sequences, with approximately 10% occurring once and the leading ten covering roughly 12%. Sequencing input: whole blood. The receptor set was obtained from an adult who was a healthcare worker with PCR-confirmed SARS-CoV-2 infection or an uninfected control (not recorded which).

This clonotype was detected many times. The chain is built from TRBV27 and TRBJ2-3; TRBD1 aligns across 10 bases. The CDR3 is made up of 16 amino acids. V shed 3 bases and J 1 base; nucleotides not matched to a gene: 4. Germline V gene sequence: CDR1 MNHEY, CDR2 SMNVEV (reference sequence). Here the CDR3 reads CASSFIGTGGTDTQYF. The CDR3 bases are TGTGCCAGCAGTTTTATAGGGACAGGGGGCACAGATACGCAGTATTTT.

This clonotype was recorded at least ten times. This chain uses TRBV6-5 with TRBJ2-1; 9 bases align to TRBD1. With V trimmed by 6 bases and J by 7 bases, 10 bases remained unmatched. Germline-derived CDR1 and CDR2 are MNHEY and SVGAGI. CDR3 length equals 15 residues. CDR3: CASSPGTGLLNEQFF. The CDR3 DNA follows: TGTGCCAGCAGCCCCGGGACAGGGCTTTTGAATGAGCAGTTCTTC.

In its sample, this clonotype was seen a few times. This sequence joins TRBV7-8 and TRBJ2-3, with D possibly being TRBD1 (6 bases). Germline CDR1 and CDR2: SGHVS and FQNEAQ. The CDR3 has 16 residues. V was clipped by 5 bases and J by 3 bases, with 18 bases between them. The CDR3 DNA follows: TGTGCCAGCAGCCGAGGCAGGGGCGATAGGACAGATACGCAGTATTTT. This translates into CASSRGRGDRTDTQYF.

This clonotype turned up a few times. The V gene is TRBV7-9, the J gene TRBJ2-2; possibly TRBD2 for D (5 bases). V lost 3 bases, J lost 6 bases, and 5 bases lay in between. The CDR3 sequence is 12 residues long. Germline loops: CDR1 SEHNR, CDR2 FQNEAQ (reference sequence). CDR3 residues: CASSLGAGELFF. The CDR3 DNA follows: TGTGCCAGCAGCTTGGGAGCCGGGGAGCTGTTTTTT.

This clonotype was detected ten times or more. The gene calls are TRBV19 and TRBJ2-1; the match to TRBD1 covers 8 bases. Trimming at V came to 9 bases and at J to 9 bases, leaving 7 bases not matched to a gene. Germline values: CDR1 LNHDA, CDR2 SQIVND (reference sequence). There are 12 residues in the CDR3. CDR3 sequence: CASGQGPGEQFF. In DNA, the CDR3 is TGTGCCAGCGGACAGGGCCCTGGTGAGCAGTTCTTC. Full variable domain (missing parts from reference TRBV19 and TRBJ2-1): DGGITQSPKYLFRKEGQNVTLSCEQNLNHDAMYWYRQDPGQGLRLIYYSQIVNDFQKGDIAEGYSVSREKKESFPLTVTSAQKNPTAFYLCASGQGPGEQFFGPGTRLTVL.

This clonotype was seen repeatedly, ten times or more. The chain combines TRBV14 with TRBJ2-7; D not resolved. CDR3 length: 14 residues. Looked up from germline, CDR1 is SGHDN and CDR2 is FVKESK. Trimming stripped 4 bases from V and 0 bases from J, with 10 bases between. The CDR3 DNA reads as TGTGCCAGCAGCCCCACAAGGGTCTCCTACGAGCAGTACTTC. It is translated as CASSPTRVSYEQYF.

This clonotype came up a few times. V and J are TRBV29-1 and TRBJ1-4; D is uncertain. Per germline, CDR1 SQVTM and CDR2 ANQGSEA. This CDR3 contains 14 residues. With 7 bases removed from V and 0 bases from J, the gap between germline ends came to 12 bases. The CDR3 spells CSASIGATNEKLFF. As DNA, the CDR3 is TGCAGCGCCAGCATTGGTGCAACTAATGAAAAACTGTTTTTT.

This clonotype showed up many times. V usage is TRBV20-1 and J usage is TRBJ2-7, with 12 positions matching TRBD2. Trimming removed 3 bases from V and 7 bases from J; junction bases left unmatched: 10. Germline V gene lookup returns CDR1 DFQATT and CDR2 SNEGSKA (reference sequence). The CDR3 sequence is 15 residues long. CDR3 sequence reads: CSARPPSGGAGEQYF. DNA for the CDR3: TGCAGTGCTAGGCCTCCTAGCGGGGGGGCCGGTGAGCAGTACTTC.

In regard to this clonotype: This may be a read error, as it is one base from a much larger clone. This is likely a read error, given that the CDR3 carries no conserved phenylalanine or tryptophan at its end. The rearrangement uses TRBV11-2 and TRBJ2-3, with 8 bases matching TRBD1. V was pared by 5 bases and J by 2 bases, with 6 bases of the junction left unmatched. Germline V gene lookup returns CDR1 SGHAT and CDR2 FQNNGV. CDR3 length: 15 residues. The CDR3, as DNA: TGTGCCAGCAGCCTCACGGGACAGGACACAGATACGCAGTATTCT. Translating gives CASSLTGQDTDTQYS.

This clonotype came up many times. V is TRBV27 and J is TRBJ2-5; no clear D. The CDR3 covers 13 residues. The germline CDR1 and CDR2 sequences are MNHEY and SMNVEV (reference sequence). Trimming cost V 3 bases and J 0 bases, with 5 bases left between them. The CDR3 sequence is CASSFEYQETQYF. CDR3 in DNA: TGTGCCAGCAGTTTTGAATACCAAGAGACCCAGTACTTC.

This clonotype was detected many times. The J gene is TRBJ2-7, the V gene TRBV4-1; 7 positions match TRBD1. The CDR3 contains 16 residues. Germline CDR1 MGHRA, CDR2 YSYEKL. The J segment lost 3 bases and the V segment lost 2 bases, leaving 10 bases of the junction unmatched. CDR3 nucleotide sequence: TGCGCCAGCAGCCAACGACGAGGGGGCGAATACTACGAGCAGTACTTC. Protein sequence: CASSQRRGGEYYEQYF.

CDR3 protein: CASSSDRGKTLLAKNIQYF. DNA of the CDR3: TGTGCCAGCAGTTCGGACAGGGGAAAGACGTTACTAGCCAAAAACATTCAGTACTTC. The V gene is TRBV28, the J gene TRBJ2-4, with 9 bases that match TRBD1. V shed 4 bases and J 0 bases; nucleotides not matched to a gene: 13. Germline CDR1 reads MDHEN; CDR2 reads SYDVKM. This CDR3 comprises 19 residues.

This clonotype showed up many times. The chain has TRBV29-1 and TRBJ2-7, with D uncertain. Trimming cost V 4 bases and J 1 base, with 14 bases left between them. Germline V CDR1 and CDR2: SQVTM, ANQGSEA. This CDR3 spans 14 amino acids. CDR3 amino acids: CSVAGGRNSYEQYF. Here the CDR3 DNA reads TGCAGCGTTGCCGGCGGACGGAATTCCTACGAGCAGTACTTC.

Ten or more counts support this clonotype. This sequence joins TRBV9 and TRBJ2-5, with D possibly being TRBD1 (6 bases). The CDR3 totals 16 residues. With 0 bases removed from V and 2 bases from J, the gap between germline ends came to 14 bases. Germline loops: CDR1 SGDLS, CDR2 YYNGEE. CDR3 protein: CASSVDEGEAQETQYF. The CDR3 DNA reads as TGTGCCAGCAGCGTAGACGAGGGGGAAGCGCAAGAGACCCAGTACTTC.

This clonotype has a handful of counts. V gene TRBV18 combines with J gene TRBJ1-3; D is unresolved. V lost 8 bases and J 4 bases, leaving 27 bases between the germline ends. Looked up from germline, CDR1 is KGHSH and CDR2 is LQKENI. CDR3 length: 18 amino acids. The CDR3, as DNA: TGTGCCAGCGAAGGGTTAATTCCCACCGGCGGTGGAGGAAACACCATATATTTT. It translates to CASEGLIPTGGGGNTIYF.

The rearrangement links TRBV6-5 to TRBJ1-1; perhaps TRBD1 as D (5 bases). The CDR3 spans 15 residues. CDR1 and CDR2 (germline): MNHEY, SVGAGI. Trimming stripped 0 bases from V and 5 bases from J, with 13 bases between. This chain's CDR3 is CASSYSEGRGTEAFF. The CDR3 DNA sequence: TGTGCCAGCAGTTACTCGGAGGGGCGCGGTACTGAAGCTTTCTTT.

The V and J genes are TRBV29-1 and TRBJ2-3, with D tentatively TRBD1 (5 bases). With 4 bases removed from V and 9 bases from J, the gap between germline ends came to 14 bases. CDR3 length: 12 amino acids. In germline, CDR1 is SQVTM, CDR2 ANQGSEA. CDR3 sequence reads: CSVGRQGRTQYF. For the CDR3, the DNA is TGCAGCGTTGGTCGGCAGGGAAGGACGCAGTATTTT.

Many counts were recorded for this clonotype. The chain is built from TRBV12-3 or TRBV12-4 and TRBJ2-4; 12 bases fit TRBD2. With V trimmed by 3 bases and J by 0 bases, 6 bases remained unmatched. This CDR3 region has 18 residues. CDR3 protein: CASSFGLAGGVAKNIQYF. The CDR3 DNA sequence: TGTGCCAGCAGTTTTGGGCTAGCGGGGGGGGTAGCCAAAAACATTCAGTACTTC.

The table lists this clonotype with many counts. The chain couples TRBV7-8 to TRBJ2-1; 7 nucleotides match TRBD1. V dropped 2 bases and J dropped 10; count of bases not matched to a gene: 5. The length of the CDR3 is 13 residues. Germline lookup yields CDR1 SGHVS and CDR2 FQNEAQ. CDR3 nucleotide sequence: TGTGCCAGCAGCTTATTCAGGGGACAGGAGCAGTTCTTC. Translating gives CASSLFRGQEQFF.

This clonotype has ten or more counts. V is TRBV12-3 or TRBV12-4 and J is TRBJ1-1, with 7 bases lining up with TRBD1. The J segment lost 2 bases and the V segment lost 6 bases, leaving 6 bases of the junction unmatched. This CDR3 is 14 amino acids long. DNA of the CDR3: TGTGCCAGCAGGAATACAGGGGTTAACACTGAAGCTTTCTTT. Translated, it gives CASRNTGVNTEAFF.

This clonotype was recorded many times. V and J are TRBV18 and TRBJ1-1, with D uncertain. The CDR3 runs to 11 residues. V was clipped by 2 bases and J by 10 bases, with 8 bases between them. The germline CDR1 and CDR2 sequences are KGHSH and LQKENI. CDR3: CASSPGDGAFF. The DNA of the CDR3 is TGTGCCAGCTCACCAGGGGATGGAGCTTTCTTT.

This clonotype has only a few counts. At one end the junction does not follow the germline gene, possibly because of a read error. The gene calls are TRBV7-3 and TRBJ2-2; TRBD1 matches at 8 bases. Germline V lookup: CDR1 SGHTA, CDR2 FQGTGA. The CDR3 length is 15 residues. CDR3 coding DNA: TGTGCCAGCAGACAGGGGGTCTCGAAAACCGGGGAGCTGTTTTTT. Amino acid sequence: CASRQGVSKTGELFF.

The rearrangement joins TRBV7-9 to TRBJ2-4, with 7 positions matching TRBD1. Per the germline V gene, CDR1 is SEHNR and CDR2 is FQNEAQ (reference sequence). The CDR3 runs 15 residues. J gave up 3 bases and V 6 bases, and 8 bases lay outside the gene matches. The CDR3: CASSFTGQSKNIQYF. Written as DNA, the CDR3 is TGTGCCAGCAGTTTTACGGGACAGAGCAAAAACATTCAGTACTTC.

This clonotype was found many times. The J gene is TRBJ2-1, the V gene TRBV3-1, with TRBD2 matching over 8 bases. The CDR3 runs to 18 residues. The V segment lost 0 bases and the J segment 0 bases; nucleotides outside the gene matches: 7. Per the germline V gene, CDR1 is LGHDT and CDR2 is YNNKEL (reference sequence). In nucleotides, the CDR3 is TGTGCCAGCAGCCAAGATTGGTCAAGCGGGAGCTCCTACAATGAGCAGTTCTTC. Encoded protein: CASSQDWSSGSSYNEQFF.

A few counts support this clonotype. This chain uses TRBV15 with TRBJ1-1; D possibly corresponds to TRBD1 (5 bases). Trimming stripped 4 bases from V and 7 bases from J, with 16 bases between. Germline V gene lookup returns CDR1 LNHNV and CDR2 YYDKDF (reference sequence). CDR3 size: 14 residues. For the CDR3, the DNA is TGTGCCACCAGCAAGGGTGGTACAGGCCATGAAGCTTTCTTT. As protein: CATSKGGTGHEAFF.

The V and J genes are TRBV18 and TRBJ2-2; 8 bases are a match to TRBD1. Germline V gene sequence: CDR1 KGHSH, CDR2 LQKENI. The CDR3 loop spans 14 amino acids. V was pared by 5 bases and J by 4 bases, with 3 bases of the junction left unmatched. CDR3 bases: TGTGCCAGCTCAGACAGGGGTACCACCGGGGAGCTGTTTTTT. It yields the protein CASSDRGTTGELFF.

The chain has TRBV7-9 and TRBJ2-2, with 9 positions matching TRBD1. The CDR3 length is 16 residues. Per germline, CDR1 SEHNR and CDR2 FQNEAQ (reference sequence). V lost 4 bases to trimming and J lost 5 bases; unmatched junction nucleotides: 8. The CDR3 here is CASSSRTGVGTGELFF. The DNA for the CDR3 is TGTGCCAGCAGCTCGAGGACAGGGGTAGGAACCGGGGAGCTGTTTTTT.